The 10 T cell receptor beta chains presented below share a single source sample, sequenced in a study of T cells in Graves' hyperthyroidism and ophthalmopathy. Using RNA transcripts as the source, TCR beta CDR3 regions were amplified. Initially, a first-round RT-PCR of the TCR CDR3 employed the HTBI primer set. One entry per CDR3 protein, called by TCRdb with MiXCR from the multiplex PCR reads. The sample lists approximately 49,000 distinct CDR3 sequences, about 53% seen once, with under 35% in the top ten. Input material: peripheral blood or thyroid tissue (not recorded which). These receptors all stem from a man aged 18 to 35 with Graves' hyperthyroidism.

This clonotype was observed at least ten times. This chain links TRBV6-5 with TRBJ1-1, with TRBD1 as a possible D gene (5 bases). The CDR3 is 15 residues long. The V gene lost 0 bases and the J gene lost 0 bases, with 8 bases spanning the gap. Germline V gene lookup returns CDR1 MNHEY and CDR2 SVGAGI. The CDR3 protein is CASSYSPGMNTEAFF. CDR3 DNA: TGTGCCAGCAGTTACTCGCCAGGGATGAACACTGAAGCTTTCTTT.

This clonotype was seen at least ten times. This chain links TRBV27 with TRBJ1-2; D might be TRBD1 (5 bases). V was trimmed by 3 bases and J by 2 bases, leaving 7 bases between them. Germline CDR1 MNHEY, CDR2 SMNVEV (reference sequence). The CDR3 is 13 amino acids. The CDR3 bases are TGTGCCAGCAGTTTTGAGGGGAACTATGGCTACACCTTC. Protein: CASSFEGNYGYTF.

This chain joins TRBV5-1 and TRBJ1-1, with 12 nucleotides matching TRBD1. Germline V lookup: CDR1 SGHRS, CDR2 YFSETQ. The CDR3 has 15 amino acids. Trimming took 4 bases from V and 3 from J; bases not matched to a gene: 4. The CDR3 reads CASSPGTGGDTEAFF. CDR3 nucleotides: TGCGCCAGCAGCCCTGGGACAGGGGGCGACACTGAAGCTTTCTTT. Full variable domain (rest looked up from reference TRBV5-1 and TRBJ1-1): KAGVTQTPRYLIKTRGQQVTLSCSPISGHRSVSWYQQTPGQGLQFLFEYFSETQRNKGNFPGRFSGRQFSNSRSEMNVSTLELGDSALYLCASSPGTGGDTEAFFGQGTRLTVV.

The rearrangement uses TRBV18 and TRBJ1-1; D is perhaps TRBD1 (6 bases). The CDR3 contains 13 residues. Germline assignment: CDR1 KGHSH and CDR2 LQKENI. V lost 6 bases and J 6 bases, leaving 14 bases between the germline ends. In DNA, the CDR3 is TGTGCCAGCTCCCAGGGGTCGGACGCTGAAGCTTTCTTT. It translates to CASSQGSDAEAFF.

This clonotype was counted many times. The chain joins TRBV20-1 to TRBJ2-2; D is undetermined. Trimming removed 6 bases at V and 1 base at J, with 3 bases between. This CDR3 is built from 11 residues. Per germline, CDR1 DFQATT and CDR2 SNEGSKA (reference sequence). Written as DNA, the CDR3 is TGCAGTGCAAGGAACACCGGGGAGCTGTTTTTT. Translation: CSARNTGELFF.

The chain recombines TRBV10-3 with TRBJ2-7; D is possibly TRBD1 or TRBD2 (5 bases each). The CDR3 spans 13 residues. V was pared by 4 bases and J by 2 bases, with 9 bases between. Germline V CDR1 and CDR2: ENHRY, SYGVKD. The CDR3 is CAISGDRTYEQYF. The CDR3 region has the DNA TGTGCCATCAGTGGGGACCGAACCTACGAGCAGTACTTC.

The genes are TRBV25-1 and TRBJ1-1; maybe TRBD1 (5 bases). Germline loops: CDR1 MGHDK, CDR2 SYGVNS. The V gene lost 6 bases and the J gene lost 5 bases, with 13 bases spanning the gap. The CDR3 contains 13 residues. The CDR3 bases are TGTGCCAGCAGAACAGGCGGTGGTACTGAAGCTTTCTTT. Amino acids: CASRTGGGTEAFF.

In this sample, this clonotype turned up many times. CDR3 in DNA: TGTGCCAGCAGTTTGGCAGGGCACTACGAGCAGTACTTC. Its protein is CASSLAGHYEQYF. The chain employs TRBV12-3 or TRBV12-4 and TRBJ2-7, with a tentative D call TRBD1 (5 bases). The CDR3 spans 13 residues. The V gene lost 3 bases and the J gene lost 3 bases, with 9 bases spanning the gap.

As regards this clonotype: Sequence at one end of the junction differs from germline and may be a read error. The chain combines TRBV7-3 with TRBJ2-5, with a weak D call TRBD1 (6 bases). This CDR3 is 13 amino acids long. CDR1 is SGHTA, CDR2 FQGTGA, per germline. CDR3 sequence reads: CAGSQYREETQYF. The CDR3 DNA is TGTGCCGGCAGCCAATACAGGGAAGAGACCCAGTACTTC.

The V and J genes are TRBV15 and TRBJ1-3; D is unclear. Germline V gene sequence: CDR1 LNHNV, CDR2 YYDKDF (reference sequence). V dropped 0 bases and J dropped 13 bases, with 25 bases sitting between them. The CDR3 has 17 amino acids. Here the CDR3 reads CATSRDPGTISRSTIYF. CDR3 in DNA: TGTGCCACCAGCAGAGATCCGGGCACCATCTCTAGAAGCACTATATATTTT.